The clone carrying this T cell receptor (beta chain) turned up a few times. Germline loops: CDR1 DFQATT, CDR2 SNEGSKA (reference sequence). V trimming: 6 bases; J trimming: 3 bases; junction bases outside the gene matches: 10. This CDR3 region has 16 residues. TCRdb independently ran MiXCR on the RT-PCR reads; one entry per CDR3 protein. The data hold about 700,000 distinct CDR3 sequences, with approximately 15% observed a single time. The sequenced material came from memory CD4+ T cells from blood. The source is a female donor in good health, serving as a healthy control. The chain combines TRBV20-1 with TRBJ2-7; 14 bases agree with TRBD2. CDR3 DNA: TGCAGTGCCCAGACTAGCGGGAGGGCCTCTTTCTACGAGCAGTACTTC. It translates to CSAQTSGRASFYEQYF.